This T cell receptor (beta chain) was recovered during a study of blood T cell repertoires in COVID-19 (TCRdb year 2020). Looking at the study overall: Samples covering the acute and convalescent phases of COVID-19 were provided by collaborators in the United States, Italy and Spain. The material from the prospective study consisted of cDNA or gDNA derived from T cells, B-cell-depleted T cells, or PBMCs. The dataset comprised deeply sampled blood TCRbeta repertoires from subjects exposed to, actively infected with, or recovered from COVID-19. The repertoires were released in a freely available public database meant as a resource for research on the immune response to SARS-CoV-2. The samples were drawn from the first 160 participants of the ongoing ImmuneRACE study and from 950 to 1,500 subjects provided by 6 global collaborators. Nearly every sample came with metadata listing a de-identified subject ID, COVID-19 status, age in years and sex. Where available, HLA class I and class II types were taken from metadata supplied by the sample provider and were not determined by assay-based typing.

General conclusions and limits of the study: Clinical and demographic metadata were provided uncurated, with the amount varying by source and participant.

To note about this clone: The target of this receptor is not known. Base qualities are not provided; no much larger clone lies one nucleotide away.

TCRbeta CDR3 regions were amplified from genomic DNA by means of the immunoSEQ Assay, a bias-controlled multiplex PCR. For the original study's pipeline: Nucleated cell counts per sample were estimated from amplification of reference gene primers within the assay. Sequence reads were collapsed and filtered to measure the absolute abundance of every unique TCRbeta CDR3 rearrangement. Productive Simpson clonality was computed per sample as the square root of Simpson's diversity index over productive rearrangements. This is the immuneACCESS table as TCRdb keeps it, with only in-frame sequences that have V and J called. A part of the clones is gone; compared with another copy, unresolved V genes explain less than half, and the rest is unexplained. D and trimming were read from the DNA, whereas the V and J calls and clone size are those reported in that table. Counted in this sample were under 500,000 clones; 85% to 90% of them appeared once. The top ten clones comprise 4% to 4.5% of the sample.

V is pruned by 6 bases and J by 5 bases, leaving 5 bases of the junction without a gene match. The germline V gene sets CDR1 to MNHNS and CDR2 to SASEGT. There are 13 amino acids in the CDR3, from cysteine to phenylalanine inclusive. Only CDR3 DNA is held: 39 bases, read in frame from base 1. The collaborating institutions used their own protocols to collect whole blood in K2EDTA tubes. For TCRbeta analysis, collaborators shipped samples in one of three forms: frozen whole blood, isolated PBMCs, or DNA extracted from either of those sample types. The sequenced material came from peripheral blood. This chain is built from TRBV6-1 and TRBJ2-5, with 8 central nucleotides matching TRBD2. The source of this sequence is a woman aged 25 to 39 with acute or convalescent COVID-19. The nucleotides read TGTGCCAGCAGAACCGGGACTAGGGAGACCCAGTACTTC. Translated, it reads CASRTGTRETQYF.